These T cell receptor beta chains were read from a single sample in a study of T-cell reconstitution after alpha-beta-depleted transplantation in children. TCRdb processed the PCR reads anew with MiXCR; each CDR3 protein has one entry. The table records hundreds of thousands of distinct CDR3 sequences, approximately 15% of them present only once. Source: PBMCs from the stem cell graft donor, taken from the stem cell graft. The receptors originated from a human donor who donated a stem cell graft to a child with acute myeloid leukemia. Both conserved end residues are part of each CDR3. D genes are given only for firm matches. Part of the rows lack a size; the others show once, few, many or a class for expanded clones.

.	TRBV28	TRBJ2-4	few	TGTGCCAGCTTGGGGGACACCAAAAACATTCAGTACTTC	CASLGDTKNIQYF
TRBD1	TRBV20-1	TRBJ1-1	many	TGCAGTGCTGTCGCGGACAGGATTAACACTGAAGCTTTCTTT	CSAVADRINTEAFF
.	TRBV7-9	TRBJ1-2	.	TGTGCCAGCAGCTTAGGTGGGGGGAGAGCGGATAATGGCTACACCTTC	CASSLGGGRADNGYTF
TRBD2	TRBV20-1	TRBJ2-1	many	TGCAGCCGTCGAGGGGAGGGATACAATGAGCAGTTCTTC	CSRRGEGYNEQFF
TRBD1	TRBV5-6	TRBJ2-4	many	TGTGCCAGCAGCTTGCTCAGGGGGCAAGACATTCAGTACTTC	CASSLLRGQDIQYF
TRBD1	TRBV29-1	TRBJ1-1	many	TGCAGCGCGACCAGGGGGCTTAACACTGAAGCTTTCTTT	CSATRGLNTEAFF
.	TRBV5-1	TRBJ2-2	.	TGCGCCAGCAGCCCCCTCGGCACGGCGAAGACCGGGGAGCTGTTTTTT	CASSPLGTAKTGELFF
.	TRBV10-3	TRBJ1-1	few	TGTGCCATCAGTGATCCAAGGGGGGGCGCCGGGATGAACACTGAAGCTTTCTTT	CAISDPRGGAGMNTEAFF
.	TRBV20-1	TRBJ2-1	few	TGCAGTGCTAGTGTTGGGGCGAGCTCCTACAATGAGCAGTTCTTC	CSASVGASSYNEQFF
.	TRBV5-1	TRBJ1-5	many	TGCGCCAGCAGACGACAGGACGTTAGCAATCAGCCCCAGCATTTT	CASRRQDVSNQPQHF
.	TRBV18	TRBJ1-2	.	TGTGCCAGCTCCCCGAGCGAGGCCGCACTCTATGGCTACACCTTC	CASSPSEAALYGYTF
.	TRBV12-3/TRBV12-4	TRBJ1-2	.	TGTGCCAGCACCTTTAAGACAGGCTCTAACTATGGCTACACCTTC	CASTFKTGSNYGYTF
.	TRBV2	TRBJ1-2	few	TGTGCCAGCAGTCTGCCGGGACCTATACCCTTC	CASSLPGPIPF
.	TRBV7-2	TRBJ2-1	many	TGTGCCAGCAGCTTCAAATCGGCTAGCTATGGTCGGGATGAGCAGTTCTTC	CASSFKSASYGRDEQFF
.	TRBV7-2	TRBJ1-5	.	TGTGCCAGCAGCTTAGGCTCTTGGGGGGCGCGTGGCAATCAGCCCCAGCATTTT	CASSLGSWGARGNQPQHF
.	TRBV3-1	TRBJ2-6	.	TGTGCCTTCAGTTTCGGGGCAGACGGTAGAGCTGGGGCCAACGTCCTGACTTTC	CAFSFGADGRAGANVLTF
.	TRBV5-6	TRBJ2-1	many	TGTGCCAGCAGCTTGGGAACTCTCCTCAATGAGCAGTTCTTC	CASSLGTLLNEQFF
.	TRBV15	TRBJ1-3	.	TGTGCCACCACTACTCAAGTCTCTGGAAACACCATATATTTT	CATTTQVSGNTIYF
TRBD1	TRBV7-8	TRBJ2-1	many	TGTGCCAGCAGCCCGGTTGACAGGGGTTCCGATGAGCAGTTCTTC	CASSPVDRGSDEQFF
.	TRBV20-1	TRBJ1-2	.	TGCAGTGCTAGAGGGAACGGAGGGAGTGGCTACACCTTC	CSARGNGGSGYTF
TRBD1	TRBV20-1	TRBJ1-6	many	TGCAGTGCTAGATCGGGACAGGGTTCTTCACCCCTCCACTTT	CSARSGQGSSPLHF
.	TRBV10-1	TRBJ2-2	.	TGCGCCAGCAGTGAGTCCAAGGGGGGTTCGGTCACCGGGGAGCTGTTTTTT	CASSESKGGSVTGELFF
.	TRBV20-1	TRBJ1-2	many	TGCAGTGCGGGACCCCGTCTTAACTATGGCTACACCTTC	CSAGPRLNYGYTF
.	TRBV20-1	TRBJ1-1	many	TGCAGTGCTGGTCGTACCGACCTCACTGAAGCTTTCTTT	CSAGRTDLTEAFF
.	TRBV14	TRBJ1-3	.	TGTGCCAGCAGCCAAGATATGGGAAAGGGGTGGGCTGGAAACACCATATATTTT	CASSQDMGKGWAGNTIYF
.	TRBV6-1	TRBJ2-5	many	TGTGCCAGCAGTGAAGAGGGGCGGGAAGAGACCCAGTACTTC	CASSEEGREETQYF
.	TRBV7-3	TRBJ2-3	.	TGTGCCAGCAGCGAAGGGGCGGACCTAGACACAGATACGCAGTATTTT	CASSEGADLDTDTQYF
TRBD1	TRBV7-2	TRBJ1-6	few	TGTGCCAGCAGCCTCCGGGACAGGGGGCGCAATTCACCCCTCCACTTT	CASSLRDRGRNSPLHF
TRBD2	TRBV5-1	TRBJ2-3	few	TGCGCCAGCAGCTTGGCAGGACTAGACACAGATACGCAGTATTTT	CASSLAGLDTDTQYF
.	TRBV5-1	TRBJ2-4	many	TGCGCCAGCAGCTTGGATGGGGGCCGAACCTCAAAAAACATTCAGTACTTC	CASSLDGGRTSKNIQYF
.	TRBV12-3/TRBV12-4	TRBJ2-1	many	TGTGCCACCACGACTCGCGACTCCTACAATGAGCAGTTCTTC	CATTTRDSYNEQFF
TRBD1	TRBV12-3/TRBV12-4	TRBJ1-2	many	TGTGCCAGCAGGGCGACAGGGATGAGCTATGGCTACACCTTC	CASRATGMSYGYTF
.	TRBV12-3/TRBV12-4	TRBJ1-2	many	TGTGCCAGCAGTGAGTTGGGGGGCTACACCTTC	CASSELGGYTF